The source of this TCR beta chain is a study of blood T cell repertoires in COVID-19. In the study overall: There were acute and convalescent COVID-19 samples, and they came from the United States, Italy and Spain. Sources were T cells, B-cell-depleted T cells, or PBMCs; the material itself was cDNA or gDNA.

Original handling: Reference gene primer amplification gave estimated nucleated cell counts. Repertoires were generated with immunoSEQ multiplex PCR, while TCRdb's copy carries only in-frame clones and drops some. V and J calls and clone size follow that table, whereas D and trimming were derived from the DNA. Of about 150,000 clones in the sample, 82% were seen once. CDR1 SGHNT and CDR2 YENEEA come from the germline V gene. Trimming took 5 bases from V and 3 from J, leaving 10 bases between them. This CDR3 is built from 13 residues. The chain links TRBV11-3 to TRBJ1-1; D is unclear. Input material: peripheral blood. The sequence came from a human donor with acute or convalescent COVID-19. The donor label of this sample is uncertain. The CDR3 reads CASSLVRDTEAFF. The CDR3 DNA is TGTGCCAGCAGCCTAGTTCGAGACACTGAAGCTTTCTTT.